This is a list of T cell receptor beta chains from one sample in a study of regulatory T cells in long-lasting Graves disease. MiXCR was run by TCRdb on the multiplex PCR reads, yielding one entry per CDR3 protein. The data show about 470,000 distinct CDR3 sequences, under 25% seen once. Specimen: peripheral blood mononuclear cells (PBMCs), collected when the disease was refractory, from a patient treated with antithyroid drugs. The receptor source for this set is a female donor with Graves disease. Each CDR3 is given with its conserved first and last residue. A D gene is named only where the DNA matches it firmly. Where a row states a size, it is once, few, many or the class of an expanded clone; other rows omit it.

TRBJ2-5,TRBV7-9,few,-,CASSLGYGPVMEQETQYF,TGTGCCAGCAGCTTAGGTTACGGTCCGGTGATGGAACAAGAGACCCAGTACTTC
TRBJ2-7,TRBV20-1,-,-,CSARQRRRDRQEQYF,TGCAGTGCTAGACAGCGGAGGCGGGATAGGCAGGAGCAGTACTTC
TRBJ2-7,TRBV20-1,-,-,CSVPHPGGTYEQYF,TGCAGTGTCCCGCACCCCGGGGGAACCTACGAGCAGTACTTC
TRBJ2-5,TRBV28,many,TRBD2,CASRPQGLGPFQETQYF,TGTGCCAGCAGACCTCAAGGACTAGGCCCCTTCCAAGAGACCCAGTACTTC
TRBJ1-5,TRBV20-1,-,-,CSARNPGLPNQPQHF,TGCAGTGCTAGAAATCCGGGACTGCCTAATCAGCCCCAGCATTTT
TRBJ2-5,TRBV3-1,-,-,CASSHQMGGAEKTQYF,TGTGCCAGCAGCCACCAGATGGGCGGGGCGGAAAAGACCCAGTACTTC
TRBJ2-7,TRBV2,many,TRBD2,CATGTGGFNEQYF,TGTGCCACCGGGACGGGGGGGTTCAACGAGCAGTACTTC
TRBJ1-1,TRBV28,many,TRBD1,CASRSPRQGSSTEAFF,TGTGCCAGCAGATCACCCCGACAGGGATCAAGCACTGAAGCTTTCTTT
TRBJ1-1,TRBV2,many,-,CASRRESGGEAFF,TGTGCCAGCAGACGGGAGTCGGGCGGTGAAGCTTTCTTT
TRBJ1-4,TRBV20-1,-,-,CSARDIGPNEKLSF,TGCAGTGCTAGAGATATAGGGCCTAATGAAAAACTGTCTTTT
TRBJ2-7,TRBV20-1,many,-,CSAREDSRPYEQYF,TGCAGTGCTAGAGAAGACAGTAGGCCCTACGAGCAGTACTTC
TRBJ1-5,TRBV30,many,-,CAWSSPAHQPQHF,TGTGCCTGGAGTTCCCCCGCTCATCAGCCCCAGCATTTT
TRBJ2-1,TRBV12-3/TRBV12-4,many,TRBD1,CASSLGQGQLNEQFF,TGTGCCAGCAGTTTAGGACAGGGTCAGTTGAATGAGCAGTTCTTC
TRBJ1-2,TRBV4-2,-,-,CASSQDARLLDYGYTF,TGTGCCAGCAGCCAAGATGCCCGACTGCTCGACTATGGCTACACCTTC
TRBJ2-7,TRBV7-8,few,TRBD1,CASSYTGTGYFYEQYF,TGTGCCAGCAGCTATACCGGGACAGGGTATTTCTACGAGCAGTACTTC
TRBJ2-7,TRBV7-2,many,-,CASSPARGGGPGEQYF,TGTGCCAGCAGCCCGGCCAGGGGCGGGGGCCCGGGGGAGCAGTACTTC
TRBJ2-7,TRBV5-4,once,TRBD1,CASSLAGGESSYEQYF,TGTGCCAGCAGCTTGGCAGGGGGCGAAAGCTCCTACGAGCAGTACTTC
TRBJ2-5,TRBV20-1,many,-,CSYAQGRLERETQYF,TGCAGTTATGCCCAGGGCAGGTTGGAGAGAGAGACCCAGTACTTC
TRBJ1-2,TRBV14,few,-,CASSQDRRGVYGYTF,TGTGCCAGCAGCCAAGATCGCCGGGGGGTCTATGGCTACACCTTC
TRBJ1-2,TRBV19,-,-,CASSHRDRTGYTF,TGTGCCAGTAGTCACCGGGACCGGACGGGCTACACCTTC
TRBJ1-2,TRBV29-1,many,-,CSVLLWDGTYGYTF,TGCAGCGTCCTACTCTGGGATGGTACCTATGGCTACACCTTC
TRBJ1-1,TRBV6-1,-,-,CASTKKQGNTEAFF,TGTGCCAGCACTAAAAAACAGGGTAACACTGAAGCTTTCTTT
TRBJ1-1,TRBV20-1,many,-,CSASRVANTEAFF,TGCAGTGCTAGCAGGGTGGCGAACACTGAAGCTTTCTTT
TRBJ1-2,TRBV28,many,-,CASSSTGQVIYGYTF,TGTGCCAGCAGCTCTACGGGACAAGTAATCTATGGCTACACCTTC
TRBJ1-5,TRBV15,-,-,CATSAYRNQPQHF,TGTGCCACCAGCGCCTACAGAAATCAGCCCCAGCATTTT
TRBJ2-3,TRBV28,-,TRBD2,CASRILAELTDAQYF,TGTGCCAGCAGGATCCTAGCGGAACTCACAGATGCGCAGTATTTT
TRBJ2-7,TRBV5-1,-,-,CASSLEPWGVAGYEQYF,TGCGCCAGCAGCTTGGAGCCGTGGGGGGTAGCAGGATACGAGCAGTACTTC
TRBJ1-5,TRBV12-3/TRBV12-4,once,-,CASSDGGPQRF,TGTGCCAGCTCCGATGGGGGGCCCCAGCGTTTT
TRBJ2-5,TRBV7-2,many,-,CASSGGVAGRETQYF,TGTGCCAGCAGCGGAGGGGTGGCGGGAAGAGAGACCCAGTACTTC
TRBJ2-7,TRBV2,many,-,CASTILGEQYF,TGTGCCAGCACCATACTGGGGGAGCAGTACTTC
TRBJ2-7,TRBV3-1,-,-,CASSRFGSQWTEQYF,TGTGCCAGCAGCCGGTTTGGAAGTCAGTGGACCGAGCAGTACTTC
TRBJ2-7,TRBV6-1,few,TRBD2,CASSLSSGNPVYEQYF,TGTGCCAGCAGTCTTAGTAGCGGGAATCCGGTATACGAGCAGTACTTC
TRBJ1-3,TRBV30,-,-,CACFRRNTIYF,TGTGCCTGCTTCAGGAGAAACACCATATATTTT
TRBJ1-5,TRBV20-1,-,-,CSAKSRANQPQHF,TGCAGTGCTAAAAGCCGGGCGAATCAGCCCCAGCATTTT
TRBJ2-4,TRBV5-1,-,TRBD1,CASSFTGGADIQYF,TGCGCCAGCAGCTTTACAGGGGGCGCGGACATTCAGTACTTC
TRBJ2-7,TRBV7-9,few,-,CASSLEVGVDYEQYF,TGTGCCAGCAGCTTAGAGGTGGGAGTCGACTACGAGCAGTACTTC
TRBJ1-1,TRBV6-1,-,-,CASSPRGANTEAFF,TGTGCCAGCAGTCCAAGGGGAGCTAACACTGAAGCTTTCTTT
TRBJ2-7,TRBV7-3,few,TRBD2,CASSLAGGSTYEQYF,TGTGCCAGCAGCCTAGCGGGAGGATCTACCTACGAGCAGTACTTC